Following are 14 T cell receptor beta chains from one sample sequenced in a study of OX40 agonist ivuxolimab in advanced cancers. The library was generated by the immunoSEQ multiplex PCR assay. The immuneACCESS repertoire file appears here via TCRdb, limited to in-frame rearrangements. These files lack a portion of the clones; in checked studies, under half of the deficit traces to unresolved V genes, and the cause of the others is not known. This sample holds about 75,000 clones; more than 75% were observed only once. The ten top clones hold around 0.35% of the sample. The sequencing used CD4+ or CD8+ T cells sorted from blood, collected in a trial of the OX40 agonist ivuxolimab. These receptors were taken from an adult with an advanced solid tumor such as melanoma, head and neck, liver or kidney cancer.

This chain uses TRBV10-1 with TRBJ1-4; TRBD1 might be the D (5 bases). V was trimmed by 1 base and J by 7 bases, leaving 7 bases between them. Looked up from germline, CDR1 is WNHNN and CDR2 is SYGVQD (reference sequence). This CDR3 contains 13 residues. Written as DNA, the CDR3 is TGCGCCAGCAGTGAGTTCGGGGGTGAAAAACTGTTTTTT. Translating gives CASSEFGGEKLFF.

The chain employs TRBV28 and TRBJ1-1; the D is unclear. Between the trimmed V and J ends, which lost 5 bases and 0 bases, there was a span of 10 bases. The germline CDR1 and CDR2 sequences are MDHEN and SYDVKM. The CDR3 totals 14 residues. In nucleotides, the CDR3 is TGTGCCAGCAGTGGCAGTCACATGAACACTGAAGCTTTCTTT. The encoded protein is CASSGSHMNTEAFF.

The V gene is TRBV19, the J gene TRBJ2-6; tentative D call: TRBD1 (6 bases). The CDR3 is 15 residues long. Trimming took off 5 bases at V and 4 bases at J, with 12 bases between the two ends. Germline CDR1 is LNHDA and CDR2 is SQIVND (reference sequence). Here the CDR3 DNA reads TGTGCCAGTAGTTCTACAGGGTCGGGGGCCAACGTCCTGACTTTC. It yields the protein CASSSTGSGANVLTF.

The chain couples TRBV4-3 to TRBJ2-3; D possibly corresponds to TRBD2 (6 bases). V was clipped by 4 bases and J by 5 bases, with 13 bases between them. This CDR3 is built from 14 residues. CDR1 and CDR2 (germline): LGHNA, YSLEER. CDR3 protein: CASSRGLGGDTQYF. CDR3 in DNA: TGCGCCAGCAGCCGAGGGTTGGGGGGAGATACGCAGTATTTT.

The chain is built from TRBV10-1 and TRBJ2-7; a possible D gene is TRBD1 (7 bases). Trimming removed 10 bases at V and 3 bases at J, with 22 bases between. CDR3 length equals 15 residues. The germline CDR1 and CDR2 sequences are WNHNN and SYGVQD (reference sequence). CDR3 region: CATIITGEEDYEQYF. The CDR3 DNA follows: TGCGCCACCATCATCACAGGGGAGGAGGACTACGAGCAGTACTTC.

The chain carries TRBV27 and TRBJ2-1, with TRBD1 identical over 8 bases. Germline CDR1 reads MNHEY; CDR2 reads SMNVEV (reference sequence). The CDR3 sequence is 17 residues long. V trimming: 1 base; J trimming: 6 bases; junction bases outside the gene matches: 11. The CDR3 protein is CASSLWAGGKVINEQFF. In nucleotides, the CDR3 is TGTGCCAGCAGTTTATGGGCAGGGGGCAAGGTAATCAATGAGCAGTTCTTC.

The rearrangement links TRBV18 to TRBJ1-1; 7 bases agree with TRBD1. This CDR3 has 15 residues. The junction had 6 bases not matched to a gene; V was cut back by 4 bases and J by 1 base. Germline V lookup: CDR1 KGHSH, CDR2 LQKENI. CDR3 sequence (DNA): TGTGCCAGCTCACTGTCCGGGACAGCGAACACTGAAGCTTTCTTT. Translating gives CASSLSGTANTEAFF.

The chain links TRBV28 to TRBJ2-2; the D is unclear. Trimming stripped 1 base from V and 0 bases from J, with 6 bases between. Per germline, CDR1 MDHEN and CDR2 SYDVKM. CDR3 length equals 15 residues. The CDR3 nucleotides read TGTGCCAGCAGTTTATTGTACACGAACACCGGGGAGCTGTTTTTT. It translates to CASSLLYTNTGELFF.

V is TRBV7-2 and J is TRBJ2-3; D remains unclear. Trimming stripped 1 base from V and 2 bases from J, with 16 bases between. Germline V CDR1 and CDR2: SGHTA, FQGNSA. This CDR3 has 17 residues. The chain's CDR3 is CASSLEGGYPVTDTQYF. In DNA, the CDR3 is TGTGCCAGCAGCTTAGAGGGTGGCTACCCAGTCACAGATACGCAGTATTTT.

The count of this clone is one. The V call is TRBV19, the J call TRBJ2-3; D is unclear. This CDR3 region has 14 residues. Germline V gene data show CDR1 as LNHDA and CDR2 as SQIVND (reference sequence). V gave up 3 bases and J gave up 3 bases, with 10 bases separating them. The CDR3 protein is CASSIYGVTDTQYF. The CDR3 nucleotides read TGTGCCAGTAGTATTTACGGAGTGACAGATACGCAGTATTTT.

The CDR3 here is CASSEGGAVGIQYF. CDR3 in DNA: TGTGCCAGCAGTGAGGGAGGGGCCGTCGGCATTCAGTACTTC. The chain employs TRBV6-4 and TRBJ2-4; 7 bases are a match to TRBD2. The CDR3 runs 14 residues. J was trimmed by 9 bases and V by 3 bases; bases with no gene match: 8. Germline V lookup: CDR1 MRHNA, CDR2 SNTAGT.

The V call is TRBV5-1, the J call TRBJ2-1; D remains ambiguous. Germline CDR1 reads SGHRS; CDR2 reads YFSETQ. Trimming shortened V by 0 bases and J by 0 bases, and 13 bases separated the two germline ends. This CDR3 has 17 amino acids. For the CDR3, the DNA is TGCGCCAGCAGCTTGGGACCCCCAACGGGCTCCTACAATGAGCAGTTCTTC. It codes for CASSLGPPTGSYNEQFF.

V gene TRBV5-1 combines with J gene TRBJ2-5; no definite D call. Germline V lookup: CDR1 SGHRS, CDR2 YFSETQ. The CDR3 covers 15 residues. V lost 4 bases, J lost 0 bases, and 13 bases lay in between. As DNA, the CDR3 is TGCGCCAGCAGCCTCGGACCGACGTACCAAGAGACCCAGTACTTC. This gives the protein CASSLGPTYQETQYF. The whole variable domain, remainder taken from reference TRBV5-1 and TRBJ2-5, is KAGVTQTPRYLIKTRGQQVTLSCSPISGHRSVSWYQQTPGQGLQFLFEYFSETQRNKGNFPGRFSGRQFSNSRSEMNVSTLELGDSALYLCASSLGPTYQETQYFGPGTRLLVL.

The V gene is TRBV19, the J gene TRBJ2-3; D is unclear. CDR1 LNHDA and CDR2 SQIVND come from the germline V gene (reference sequence). The CDR3 consists of 18 residues. The ends were cut back, 2 bases at V and 4 bases at J, with 22 bases in the middle. CDR3 protein: CASSILRQGSFPADTQYF. In nucleotides, the CDR3 is TGTGCCAGTAGTATACTCCGGCAAGGGTCCTTCCCCGCAGATACGCAGTATTTT.